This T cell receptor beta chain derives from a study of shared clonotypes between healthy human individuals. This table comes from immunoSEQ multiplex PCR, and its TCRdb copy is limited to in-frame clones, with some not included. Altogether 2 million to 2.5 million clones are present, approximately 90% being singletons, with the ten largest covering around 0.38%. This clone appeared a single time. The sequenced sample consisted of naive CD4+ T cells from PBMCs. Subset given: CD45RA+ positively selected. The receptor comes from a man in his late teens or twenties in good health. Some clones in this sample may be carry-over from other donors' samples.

CDR3 region: CASSQAQSGNTEAFF. The CDR3 DNA reads TGTGCCAGCAGCCAAGCGCAGTCAGGGAACACTGAAGCTTTCTTT. This chain uses TRBV14 with TRBJ1-1, with D unclear. V was cut by 1 base and J by 1 base, with 10 bases left in between. The CDR3 contains 15 residues. Germline loops: CDR1 SGHDN, CDR2 FVKESK.